This entry lists 12 T cell receptor beta chains sequenced from one sample in a study of human T cells and chemical hapten exposure. Time point indicated: patch test 1, 2 weeks after DPC sensitization. As to treatment: therapeutic diphenylcyclopropenone sensitization with weekly scalp DPC. TCRdb ran MiXCR on the RACE reads and lists one entry per CDR3 protein. This sample has some 81,000 distinct CDR3 sequences, with around 7% found just once. Source: whole blood, taken in connection with sensitization to the hapten diphenylcyclopropenone (DPC). The origin of the receptors is a woman aged 25 to 45 with alopecia areata. Some clones in this sample may be carry-over from other donors' samples.

This clonotype was recorded a few times. The chain couples TRBV7-9 to TRBJ1-1; 9 positions match TRBD1. Looked up from germline, CDR1 is SEHNR and CDR2 is FQNEAQ (reference sequence). The trim removed 4 bases at V and 1 base at J, leaving 4 bases unmatched. CDR3 size: 15 residues. CDR3 protein: CASSSGQGWNTEAFF. The CDR3 nucleotides read TGTGCCAGCAGCTCCGGACAGGGGTGGAACACTGAAGCTTTCTTT.

This clonotype appeared many times. V usage is TRBV5-6 and J usage is TRBJ2-7; tentative D call: TRBD1 (6 bases). This CDR3 is 15 amino acids long. In germline, CDR1 is SGHDT, CDR2 YYEEEE. Trimming cost V 4 bases and J 1 base, with 15 bases left between them. As DNA, the CDR3 is TGTGCCAGCAGCCTGTACAGGGCGGAATCCTACGAGCAGTACTTC. Protein sequence: CASSLYRAESYEQYF. The whole variable domain, filled in from reference TRBV5-6 and TRBJ2-7, reads DAGVTQSPTHLIKTRGQQVTLRCSPKSGHDTVSWYQQALGQGPQFIFQYYEEEERQRGNFPDRFSGHQFPNYSSELNVNALLLGDSALYLCASSLYRAESYEQYFGPGTRLTVT.

On this clonotype: At one of its ends the junction is not consistent with the germline gene, which may arise from a read error. This rearrangement joins TRBV7-7 to TRBJ1-4; the D is unclear. Germline CDR1 and CDR2: SSHAT and FNYEAQ (reference sequence). The length of the CDR3 is 13 residues. CDR3 sequence reads: CASSSDQNEKLFF. CDR3 coding DNA: TGTGCTAGCAGCTCCGACCAAAATGAAAAACTGTTTTTT.

This clonotype was counted at least ten times. This chain uses TRBV29-1 with TRBJ2-3; either TRBD1 or TRBD2 may supply D (6 bases each). The CDR3 spans 13 residues. V lost 2 bases to trimming and J lost 7 bases, with 13 bases between them. CDR1 and CDR2 (germline): SQVTM, ANQGSEA. The CDR3, as DNA: TGCAGCGTTGAACGGAAGGGGGGAAATACGCAGTATTTT. This gives the protein CSVERKGGNTQYF.

This clonotype has a count of ten or more. J is TRBJ2-3 and V is TRBV7-8; TRBD1 matches 8 bases. This CDR3 comprises 14 residues. The V and J ends lost 5 bases and 1 base, in that order; junction bases with no gene match: 2. Germline V gene lookup returns CDR1 SGHVS and CDR2 FQNEAQ. DNA for the CDR3: TGTGCCAGCAGCATGGACAGGGGCACAGATACGCAGTATTTT. It specifies CASSMDRGTDTQYF.

This clonotype was observed at least ten times. This chain uses TRBV6-5 with TRBJ1-1; D not certain. CDR1 and CDR2 (germline): MNHEY, SVGAGI. V was cut by 2 bases and J by 1 base, with 11 bases left in between. The length of the CDR3 is 15 residues. The DNA of the CDR3 is TGTGCCAGCAGTTACAGCGAATGGGCGAACACTGAAGCTTTCTTT. Translating gives CASSYSEWANTEAFF.

This clonotype has a handful of counts. The chain carries TRBV12-3 or TRBV12-4 and TRBJ2-2; D may be TRBD2 (6 bases). The V end was cut by 7 bases, the J end by 1 base, with 13 bases between. CDR3 length: 15 amino acids. CDR3 sequence reads: CASTGGRLNTGELFF. The DNA for the CDR3 is TGTGCCAGCACCGGGGGACGGTTGAACACCGGGGAGCTGTTTTTT.

The rearrangement uses TRBV12-3 or TRBV12-4 and TRBJ1-6; no definite D call. CDR3 length: 12 residues. Trimming removed 6 bases from V and 10 bases from J, with 10 bases in between. For the CDR3, the DNA is TGTGCCAGCAGGTCTATCGGCTCACCCCTCCACTTT. It is translated as CASRSIGSPLHF.

This clonotype has a handful of counts. This rearrangement joins TRBV7-2 to TRBJ2-1; D possibly corresponds to TRBD1 (6 bases). CDR1 and CDR2 (germline): SGHTA, FQGNSA. The length of the CDR3 is 14 residues. The V end was cut by 6 bases, the J end by 11 bases, with 20 bases between. The chain's CDR3 is CASRSPSLGTQQFF. CDR3 sequence (DNA): TGTGCCAGCAGGTCTCCCTCCCTCGGGACACAGCAGTTCTTC. The full variable domain, completed using reference TRBV7-2 and TRBJ2-1, is GAGVSQSPSNKVTEKGKDVELRCDPISGHTALYWYRQSLGQGLEFLIYFQGNSAPDKSGLPSDRFSAERTGGSVSTLTIQRTQQEDSAVYLCASRSPSLGTQQFFGPGTRLTVL.

The table lists this clonotype with a few counts. The genes are TRBV19 and TRBJ1-5; 9 bases map to TRBD1. The germline V gene encodes CDR1 LNHDA and CDR2 SQIVND (reference sequence). CDR3 length: 15 amino acids. J gave up 3 bases and V 3 bases, and 3 bases lay outside the gene matches. Written as DNA, the CDR3 is TGTGCCAGTAGTATGGGACAGGGATACAATCAGCCCCAGCATTTT. Protein sequence: CASSMGQGYNQPQHF.

The CDR3 DNA is TGCAGTGCTAGCTTTCGGGGGGGCGACACCTTC. It translates to CSASFRGGDTF. The rearrangement joins TRBV20-1 to TRBJ1-2, with D possibly TRBD1 on 6 matching bases. V was cut by 3 bases and J by 12 bases, with 14 bases left in between. The CDR3 is made up of 11 amino acids. Per germline, CDR1 DFQATT and CDR2 SNEGSKA (reference sequence).

This clonotype was seen at least ten times. The chain combines TRBV27 with TRBJ1-4; D is undetermined. The CDR3 contains 16 residues. Trimming shortened V by 2 bases and J by 10 bases, and 20 bases separated the two germline ends. The germline gives CDR1 MNHEY, CDR2 SMNVEV (reference sequence). In DNA, the CDR3 is TGTGCCAGCAGTTTACATTCCCGGACCCTAAGCGGAAAACTGTTTTTT. It is translated as CASSLHSRTLSGKLFF.